This T cell receptor beta chain was profiled in a study of T cell responses to AZD1222 COVID-19 vaccine. Notes on the study in general: The sample set comprised mostly white British donors with more females, and clonal diversity was possibly underestimated. Dominant CD4 TCR responses targeted spike regions 160-218 and 743-854.

Notes on this clone: Its antigen is as yet unknown.

The CDR3 loop spans 16 amino acids. From germline, CDR1 is SGHKS and CDR2 YYEKEE (reference sequence). Trimming stripped 4 bases from V and 0 bases from J, with 14 bases between. Measured with immunoSEQ multiplex PCR; TCRdb has only the in-frame clones, and not every one. The table shows roughly 99,000 clones, with approximately 91% occurring only once. The source of this sequence is an adult who received the AZD1222 COVID-19 vaccine. The chain is built from TRBV5-5 and TRBJ1-3; weak D call: TRBD1 (6 bases). This specimen was peripheral blood, taken 28 days after the second AZD1222 dose. Written as DNA, the CDR3 is TGTGCCAGCAGCAGATCCCGGGACAACTCTGGAAACACCATATATTTT. Translated: CASSRSRDNSGNTIYF.